This TCR beta chain was identified in a study of tumor-infiltrating lymphocytes in oesophageal squamous cell carcinoma. The CDR3 is made up of 14 amino acids. The V segment lost 6 bases and the J segment 0 bases; nucleotides outside the gene matches: 4. One entry per CDR3 protein results from TCRdb running MiXCR on the PCR reads. In the table there are more than 15,000 distinct CDR3 sequences, approximately 40% of which are singletons. The chain joins TRBV12-3 or TRBV12-4 to TRBJ1-2, with TRBD1 matching over 7 bases. This sequence originates from a male donor with esophageal squamous cell carcinoma. The sequencing sample was made of esophageal tumor tissue. CDR3: CASRYGTANYGYTF. The CDR3 nucleotides read TGTGCCAGCAGGTACGGGACAGCTAACTATGGCTACACCTTC.